Presented here are 31 T cell receptor beta chains from one specimen sequenced in a study of T cell responses to AZD1222 COVID-19 vaccine. Assay used: immunoSEQ multiplex PCR; TCRdb lists only in-frame clones, some missing. The sample consists of 95,000 to 130,000 clones, less than 90% of them appearing once. The input for sequencing was peripheral blood, taken on day 0 of AZD1222 vaccination. The source is an adult in good health.

The rearrangement joins TRBV28 to TRBJ1-6; 9 bases map to TRBD1. The CDR3 runs to 15 residues. Germline trimming cut 5 bases from V and 6 bases from J; bases unmatched to any gene: 5. The germline V gene encodes CDR1 MDHEN and CDR2 SYDVKM. The CDR3: CASSPGTGSNSPLHF. DNA for the CDR3: TGTGCCAGCAGTCCCGGGACAGGGTCTAATTCACCCCTCCACTTT.

This chain connects TRBV6-5 to TRBJ1-1; 9 nucleotides agree with TRBD1. CDR3 size: 14 residues. CDR1 MNHEY and CDR2 SVGAGI come from the germline V gene. Trimming took 7 bases from V and 4 from J; bases not matched to a gene: 7. The CDR3, as DNA: TGTGCCAGCACCAGGACAGGGGCCTTCACTGAAGCTTTCTTT. Protein sequence: CASTRTGAFTEAFF.

Points on this clone: The junction differs from germline at one of its ends, possibly a read error. The chain has TRBV20-1 and TRBJ1-2, with D tentatively TRBD1 (5 bases). Germline CDR1 DFQATT, CDR2 SNEGSKA (reference sequence). This CDR3 has 11 amino acids. The CDR3 DNA reads TGCAGTGCGACCCGTTCTAGCGGGGACCTCTTC. It yields the protein CSATRSSGDLF.

This chain links TRBV6-6 with TRBJ1-5, with D unresolved. There are 13 residues in the CDR3. CDR1 and CDR2 from the germline V gene are MNHNY and SVGAGI (reference sequence). The ends were cut back, 1 base at V and 3 bases at J, with 4 bases in the middle. The CDR3 spells CASSYWTNQPQHF. The CDR3 DNA reads TGTGCCAGCAGTTACTGGACCAATCAGCCCCAGCATTTT.

The gene calls are TRBV19 and TRBJ2-3; 7 bases align to TRBD2. CDR3 size: 16 residues. Germline CDR1 and CDR2: LNHDA and SQIVND (reference sequence). V lost 5 bases, J lost 0 bases, and 8 bases stayed unmatched. CDR3 sequence: CASSPLAGSSTDTQYF. CDR3 DNA: TGTGCCAGTAGTCCTTTAGCGGGTTCTAGCACAGATACGCAGTATTTT.

CDR3 amino acids: CASSNSGSSYEQYF. DNA for the CDR3: TGTGCCAGTAGTAACTCCGGGAGCTCCTACGAGCAGTACTTC. The chain employs TRBV19 and TRBJ2-7, with D maybe TRBD2 (6 bases). CDR1 is LNHDA, CDR2 SQIVND, per germline (reference sequence). V was cut by 4 bases and J by 0 bases, with 10 bases left in between. The CDR3 is 14 residues long.

The chain employs TRBV6-1 and TRBJ2-7; D is possibly TRBD2 (5 bases). The CDR3 contains 13 residues. Germline values: CDR1 MNHNS, CDR2 SASEGT. V was cut by 2 bases and J by 7 bases, with 12 bases left in between. The CDR3 spells CASSEWWEREQYF. The CDR3 DNA follows: TGTGCCAGCAGTGAATGGTGGGAGCGGGAGCAGTACTTC.

The sample holds a few counts of this clone. This rearrangement joins TRBV7-7 to TRBJ2-2; TRBD2 matches 11 bases. CDR1 is SSHAT, CDR2 FNYEAQ, per germline (reference sequence). CDR3 length equals 15 residues. The ends lost 5 bases at V and 7 bases at J; junction bases unmatched: 6. The chain's CDR3 is CASSGSGGAHGELFF. The CDR3 DNA follows: TGTGCCAGCAGCGGTAGCGGGGGGGCTCACGGGGAGCTGTTTTTT.

The V call is TRBV5-6, the J call TRBJ2-1; 11 nucleotides match TRBD2. V dropped 2 bases and J dropped 4; count of bases not matched to a gene: 8. The CDR3 spans 17 residues. The germline V gene has CDR1 SGHDT and CDR2 YYEEEE. This chain's CDR3 is CASSLATSGGLYNEQFF. The CDR3 DNA is TGTGCCAGCAGCTTAGCTACTAGCGGGGGCCTTTACAATGAGCAGTTCTTC. The variable domain in full, with the rest retrieved from reference TRBV5-6 and TRBJ2-1, is DAGVTQSPTHLIKTRGQQVTLRCSPKSGHDTVSWYQQALGQGPQFIFQYYEEEERQRGNFPDRFSGHQFPNYSSELNVNALLLGDSALYLCASSLATSGGLYNEQFFGPGTRLTVL.

This rearrangement joins TRBV6-5 to TRBJ1-2; 8 bases are shared with TRBD1. V lost 6 bases, J lost 9 bases, and 6 bases stayed unmatched. The length of the CDR3 is 12 residues. Germline V gene sequence: CDR1 MNHEY, CDR2 SVGAGI. The CDR3 here is CASRPTGGSYTF. CDR3 nucleotides: TGTGCCAGCAGACCTACAGGGGGTAGCTACACCTTC.

The chain combines TRBV27 with TRBJ1-2; unclear D gene. CDR1 MNHEY and CDR2 SMNVEV come from the germline V gene (reference sequence). The CDR3 runs 14 residues. Trimming removed 6 bases at V and 8 bases at J, with 19 bases between. DNA for the CDR3: TGTGCCAGCAGGCCCCAAGGGCAGGCGGGGGGCTACACCTTC. This encodes CASRPQGQAGGYTF.

The V gene is TRBV30, the J gene TRBJ2-1; the D gene is possibly TRBD2 (6 bases). There are 15 residues in the CDR3. The germline V gene encodes CDR1 GTSNPN and CDR2 SVGIG (reference sequence). V shed 2 bases and J shed 5 bases, with 16 bases lying between them. The DNA of the CDR3 is TGTGCCTGGAGTCCGATTACTAGCTCTGACAATGAGCAGTTCTTC. Encoded protein: CAWSPITSSDNEQFF.

The chain carries TRBV9 and TRBJ1-5; 7 positions agree with TRBD1. The germline V gene encodes CDR1 SGDLS and CDR2 YYNGEE. The V and J ends lost 3 bases and 3 bases, in that order; junction bases with no gene match: 3. The length of the CDR3 is 14 residues. The CDR3 loop reads CASSADRANQPQHF. Here the CDR3 DNA reads TGTGCCAGCAGCGCCGACAGGGCCAATCAGCCCCAGCATTTT.

The chain carries TRBV5-1 and TRBJ1-2; D may be TRBD1 (6 bases). V lost 0 bases to trimming and J lost 7 bases, with 10 bases between them. CDR3 length: 13 amino acids. The germline CDR1 and CDR2 sequences are SGHRS and YFSETQ. For the CDR3, the DNA is TGCGCCAGCAGCTTGGAGGGGGTTGGTGGCTACACCTTC. Translated, it gives CASSLEGVGGYTF.

The chain combines TRBV12-3 or TRBV12-4 with TRBJ1-5; no clear D gene. V was cut by 8 bases and J by 7 bases, with 12 bases left in between. The CDR3 totals 12 residues. The CDR3 bases are TGTGCCAGCTCCACCCCTGGGCAGCCCCAGCATTTT. As protein: CASSTPGQPQHF.

In its sample, this clone was seen a few times. The chain has TRBV2 and TRBJ1-6; D perhaps matches TRBD1 (5 bases). Trimming removed 9 bases at V and 0 bases at J, with 12 bases between. CDR1 is SNHLY and CDR2 is FYNNEI in the germline V gene. The CDR3 has 15 residues. CDR3 region: CARGRESSYNSPLHF. CDR3 coding DNA: TGTGCCAGGGGACGGGAAAGCTCCTATAATTCACCCCTCCACTTT.

This clone was counted once. This chain joins TRBV18 and TRBJ2-7, with 14 bases aligning to TRBD2. Germline CDR1 KGHSH, CDR2 LQKENI. V trimming: 6 bases; J trimming: 4 bases; junction bases outside the gene matches: 14. CDR3 length: 18 amino acids. The CDR3: CASSLSGGLAGVAYEQYF. Written as DNA, the CDR3 is TGTGCCAGCTCCCTCTCCGGGGGACTAGCGGGAGTTGCATACGAGCAGTACTTC.

The CDR3 sequence is CASSGGDTEAFF. The CDR3 bases are TGTGCCAGCAGCGGCGGGGACACTGAAGCTTTCTTT. The chain recombines TRBV9 with TRBJ1-1; no clear D gene. Trimming pared 3 bases from V and 3 bases from J, leaving 6 bases between. CDR1 and CDR2 (germline): SGDLS, YYNGEE. This CDR3 is built from 12 residues.

The rearrangement joins TRBV6-5 to TRBJ2-1; D is perhaps TRBD2 (6 bases). CDR1 and CDR2 (germline): MNHEY, SVGAGI. The CDR3 has 14 amino acids. V was pared by 5 bases and J by 0 bases, with 8 bases between. In DNA form, the CDR3 reads TGTGCCAGCAGTCTAGCGAGCTCCTACAATGAGCAGTTCTTC. This translates into CASSLASSYNEQFF.

This chain links TRBV6-5 with TRBJ1-1; D is unclear. The CDR3 sequence is 12 residues long. Germline V gives CDR1 MNHEY, CDR2 SVGAGI. V was cut by 5 bases and J by 4 bases, with 8 bases left in between. The CDR3 is CASSLMGTEAFF. The DNA of the CDR3 is TGTGCCAGCAGTCTTATGGGCACTGAAGCTTTCTTT.

This clone appeared once. The chain uses TRBV29-1 and TRBJ1-1; no clear D. The CDR3 runs to 11 residues. Trimming shortened V by 6 bases and J by 6 bases, and 11 bases separated the two germline ends. Germline V gene data show CDR1 as SQVTM and CDR2 as ANQGSEA. The CDR3 nucleotides are TGCAGCGTCCGTTCGGGGTCTGAAGCTTTCTTT. The encoded protein is CSVRSGSEAFF. Together with reference TRBV29-1 and TRBJ1-1, the CDR3 gives the full variable domain: SAVISQKPSRDICQRGTSLTIQCQVDSQVTMMFWYRQQPGQSLTLIATANQGSEATYESGFVIDKFPISRPNLTFSTLTVSNMSPEDSSIYLCSVRSGSEAFFGQGTRLTVV.

The chain has TRBV27 and TRBJ1-4; no reliable D call. The germline V gene encodes CDR1 MNHEY and CDR2 SMNVEV (reference sequence). The CDR3 is 14 amino acids. V lost 7 bases and J 4 bases, leaving 13 bases between the germline ends. In nucleotides, the CDR3 is TGTGCCAGCATGCGGGCTCCCCTTAATGAAAAACTGTTTTTT. It encodes CASMRAPLNEKLFF.

This clone showed up just a few times. The chain is built from TRBV28 and TRBJ1-1; D ambiguous. The germline gives CDR1 MDHEN, CDR2 SYDVKM. The CDR3 has 11 amino acids. Trimming left V 6 bases short and J 3 bases short, with 5 bases between. CDR3 nucleotide sequence: TGTGCCAGCAGAATGGACACTGAAGCTTTCTTT. This translates into CASRMDTEAFF.

The gene calls are TRBV9 and TRBJ2-7; D is perhaps TRBD2 (6 bases). V lost 2 bases and J 5 bases, leaving 20 bases between the germline ends. Germline V CDR1 and CDR2: SGDLS, YYNGEE. CDR3 length: 16 amino acids. For the CDR3, the DNA is TGTGCCAGCAGCGTCATGGGACTCCCCGGCCAAGACGAGCAGTACTTC. Amino acid sequence: CASSVMGLPGQDEQYF.

The J gene is TRBJ2-7, the V gene TRBV5-5, with D possibly matching TRBD2 (5 bases). The CDR3 is 13 residues long. Per germline, CDR1 SGHKS and CDR2 YYEKEE (reference sequence). V lost 1 base and J 4 bases, leaving 9 bases between the germline ends. The CDR3 spells CASSLNGDYEQYF. CDR3 DNA sequence: TGTGCCAGCAGCTTGAACGGGGATTACGAGCAGTACTTC.

The chain links TRBV5-4 to TRBJ1-4; maybe TRBD1 (6 bases). Trimming cost V 2 bases and J 5 bases, with 10 bases left between them. There are 14 residues in the CDR3. Germline CDR1 reads SGHNT; CDR2 reads YYREEE (reference sequence). CDR3 in amino acids: CASSLDRLNEKLFF. The CDR3 region has the DNA TGTGCCAGCAGCTTAGACAGGCTAAATGAAAAACTGTTTTTT.

The rearrangement links TRBV28 to TRBJ1-2, with TRBD1 matching over 9 bases. The germline V gene has CDR1 MDHEN and CDR2 SYDVKM. The J segment lost 2 bases and the V segment lost 4 bases, leaving 2 bases of the junction unmatched. CDR3 length: 14 amino acids. The CDR3 loop is CASSWDRANYGYTF. The CDR3, as DNA: TGTGCCAGCAGTTGGGACAGGGCCAACTATGGCTACACCTTC.

The V and J genes are TRBV19 and TRBJ2-5; 8 bases map to TRBD1. V lost 4 bases and J lost 3; bases outside the gene matches: 1. In germline, CDR1 is LNHDA, CDR2 SQIVND (reference sequence). This CDR3 is 13 amino acids long. CDR3 bases: TGTGCCAGTAGTACGGACAGGGAAGAGACCCAGTACTTC. Translation: CASSTDREETQYF.

The chain joins TRBV29-1 to TRBJ2-1, with TRBD1 identical over 11 bases. There are 14 residues in the CDR3. V lost 2 bases, J lost 8 bases, and 5 bases stayed unmatched. Germline lookup yields CDR1 SQVTM and CDR2 ANQGSEA. CDR3: CSVEWDRGIYEQFF. The DNA of the CDR3 is TGCAGCGTTGAATGGGACAGGGGGATCTATGAGCAGTTCTTC.

The chain employs TRBV5-4 and TRBJ2-7; D tentatively fits TRBD1 or TRBD2 (5 bases each). This CDR3 region has 15 residues. V gave up 0 bases and J gave up 5 bases, with 15 bases separating them. In germline, CDR1 is SGHNT, CDR2 YYREEE (reference sequence). Here the CDR3 reads CASSLGSGLSHEQYF. The CDR3 DNA reads TGTGCCAGCAGCTTGGGGTCGGGGCTATCCCACGAGCAGTACTTC.

The chain uses TRBV4-2 and TRBJ2-3, with D maybe TRBD2 (7 bases). Trimming left V 0 bases short and J 4 bases short, with 14 bases between. CDR1 and CDR2 (germline): LGHNA, YNFKEQ. CDR3 length equals 16 residues. The CDR3 coding sequence is TGTGCCAGCAGCCAAGAGATGGCGGGGGCCCCAGATACGCAGTATTTT. Protein product: CASSQEMAGAPDTQYF.